This T cell receptor (beta chain) derives from a study of T cell changes during pregnancy in multiple sclerosis. TCRdb's table, derived via immunoSEQ multiplex PCR, lists solely in-frame clones and lacks some. The profile shows under 40,000 clones, approximately 90% of them singletons. This clone was found a few times. Sequencing was performed on CD8+ T cells from peripheral blood mononuclear cells, taken in the first trimester of pregnancy. The sequence came from a female donor with multiple sclerosis, enrolled in a pregnancy study.

The chain's CDR3 is CASSQDIAFGGYTF. The CDR3 DNA sequence: TGCGCCAGCAGCCAAGATATCGCTTTCGGTGGCTACACCTTC. The chain links TRBV4-1 to TRBJ1-2; D is ambiguous. The CDR3 extends over 14 amino acids. The germline V and J ends were trimmed by 0 bases and 7 bases, with 12 bases remaining between them. From germline, CDR1 is MGHRA and CDR2 YSYEKL.